The 25 T cell receptor beta chains below come from one sample, sequenced in a study of blood T cell repertoires in COVID-19. Here immunoSEQ multiplex PCR was the method, and the copy in TCRdb shows in-frame clones only, minus some. The top ten hold approximately 1.9% of the sample, which has fewer than 350,000 clones, roughly 85% seen once. The sequenced sample was PBMCs or T cells enriched from blood (not recorded which). These receptors all come from a woman in her thirties who had been exposed to COVID-19.

CDR3 bases: TGTGCCAGCTCACCAAGGGACCCCGGGGGGAATTCACCCCTCCACTTT. This sequence encodes CASSPRDPGGNSPLHF. This chain links TRBV18 with TRBJ1-6; D perhaps matches TRBD1 (5 bases). Trimming stripped 2 bases from V and 7 bases from J, with 15 bases between. Germline V gene lookup returns CDR1 KGHSH and CDR2 LQKENI. The CDR3 has 16 residues. Filled out from reference TRBV18 and TRBJ1-6, the complete variable domain reads NAGVMQNPRHLVRRRGQEARLRCSPMKGHSHVYWYRQLPEEGLKFMVYLQKENIIDESGMPKERFSAEFPKEGPSILRIQQVVRGDSAAYFCASSPRDPGGNSPLHFGNGTRLTVT.

This clone was found a few times. The V gene is TRBV7-3, the J gene TRBJ1-1, with 9 bases that match TRBD1. Germline CDR1 SGHTA, CDR2 FQGTGA. V lost 4 bases and J lost 3; bases outside the gene matches: 12. The CDR3 totals 17 residues. The CDR3 reads CASSSLRQGVRDTEAFF. CDR3 coding DNA: TGTGCCAGCAGCTCTCTTAGACAGGGGGTAAGGGACACTGAAGCTTTCTTT.

The chain has TRBV6-5 and TRBJ1-2; TRBD1 matches 9 bases. Germline assignment: CDR1 MNHEY and CDR2 SVGAGI. V was pared by 5 bases and J by 8 bases, with 9 bases of the junction left unmatched. The CDR3 is 14 amino acids. The chain's CDR3 is CASSNTGTGRGYTF. The CDR3, as DNA: TGTGCCAGCAGTAATACCGGGACAGGGCGAGGCTACACCTTC.

This clone was found a few times. This sequence joins TRBV5-1 and TRBJ1-2, with D possibly TRBD1 on 5 matching bases. Trimming cost V 4 bases and J 4 bases, with 20 bases left between them. CDR3 size: 16 residues. The germline V gene encodes CDR1 SGHRS and CDR2 YFSETQ. The CDR3 DNA is TGCGCCAGCAGCCCCGAGGTCGGGGGGTCGGGCTATGGCTACACCTTC. As protein: CASSPEVGGSGYGYTF.

V and J are TRBV15 and TRBJ2-5, with 9 bases matching TRBD1. Germline values: CDR1 LNHNV, CDR2 YYDKDF (reference sequence). V shed 7 bases and J 4 bases; nucleotides not matched to a gene: 10. The CDR3 totals 15 residues. In DNA form, the CDR3 reads TGTGCCACCACACCGGGACAGGGAGGTCTAGAGACCCAGTACTTC. Its translation is CATTPGQGGLETQYF. The full variable domain, rest sourced from reference TRBV15 and TRBJ2-5, is DAMVIQNPRYQVTQFGKPVTLSCSQTLNHNVMYWYQQKSSQAPKLLFHYYDKDFNNEADTPDNFQSRRPNTSFCFLDIRSPGLGDTAMYLCATTPGQGGLETQYFGPGTRLLVL.

The CDR3, as DNA: TGTGCCAGCAGAGGAGGGAGCAGCAGTTCACCCCTCCACTTT. It yields the protein CASRGGSSSSPLHF. The J gene is TRBJ1-6, the V gene TRBV9; D unclear. Between the trimmed V and J ends, which lost 5 bases and 9 bases, there was a span of 15 bases. This CDR3 contains 14 residues. The germline gives CDR1 SGDLS, CDR2 YYNGEE.

The genes are TRBV28 and TRBJ2-1, with 10 bases lining up with TRBD2. The CDR3 length is 16 residues. Germline V gene sequence: CDR1 MDHEN, CDR2 SYDVKM. V shed 4 bases, J shed 4 bases, and the junction held 7 bases outside the gene matches. The CDR3 loop reads CASSSPSAGGYNEQFF. CDR3 in DNA: TGTGCCAGCAGTTCACCTTCAGCGGGGGGGTACAATGAGCAGTTCTTC.

V gene TRBV19 combines with J gene TRBJ1-1; 7 bases match TRBD1. Germline-derived CDR1 and CDR2 are LNHDA and SQIVND (reference sequence). This CDR3 contains 14 residues. With 7 bases clipped from V and 4 bases from J, the junction kept 9 bases outside the gene matches. DNA for the CDR3: TGTGCCAGTAATTACAGGGGAGAGGGCACTGAAGCTTTCTTT. Encoded protein: CASNYRGEGTEAFF.

The chain uses TRBV7-9 and TRBJ1-1; D possibly corresponds to TRBD1 (5 bases). Germline V gives CDR1 SEHNR, CDR2 FQNEAQ (reference sequence). Trimming shortened V by 4 bases and J by 5 bases, and 11 bases separated the two germline ends. This CDR3 is 13 amino acids long. CDR3 bases: TGTGCCAGCAGCTCTAGTCGGGGGACTGAAGCTTTCTTT. This encodes CASSSSRGTEAFF.

This chain joins TRBV7-3 and TRBJ2-5; the match to TRBD2 covers 11 bases. The CDR3 covers 15 residues. V lost 5 bases to trimming and J lost 5 bases; unmatched junction nucleotides: 7. Germline V gene data show CDR1 as SGHTA and CDR2 as FQGTGA. CDR3: CASSLSGGAVETQYF. The CDR3 DNA reads as TGTGCCAGCAGCCTTAGCGGGGGGGCCGTGGAGACCCAGTACTTC.

The chain joins TRBV6-1 to TRBJ1-1; perhaps TRBD1 as D (5 bases). This CDR3 is 13 amino acids long. V lost 5 bases, J lost 4 bases, and 11 bases lay in between. The germline gives CDR1 MNHNS, CDR2 SASEGT. The CDR3 region has the DNA TGTGCCAGCAGTACCCGGGACTCCACTGAAGCTTTCTTT. Protein product: CASSTRDSTEAFF.

The rearrangement uses TRBV6-5 and TRBJ1-6; 7 bases are a match to TRBD1. CDR1 is MNHEY, CDR2 SVGAGI, per germline. V shed 2 bases, J shed 8 bases, and the junction held 6 bases outside the gene matches. CDR3 length equals 15 residues. The CDR3 loop is CASSYGTGADSPLHF. In DNA form, the CDR3 reads TGTGCCAGCAGTTACGGTACAGGGGCGGATTCACCCCTCCACTTT.

A single count supports this clone. The chain recombines TRBV18 with TRBJ2-7; D is perhaps TRBD2 (5 bases). V was trimmed by 4 bases and J by 2 bases, leaving 9 bases between them. Germline CDR1 KGHSH, CDR2 LQKENI. CDR3 length equals 13 residues. As DNA, the CDR3 is TGTGCCAGCTCACGTCTAGCCACCTACGAGCAGTACTTC. Amino acid sequence: CASSRLATYEQYF.

This clone was recorded once. The chain combines TRBV11-3 with TRBJ2-5; weak D call: TRBD2 (6 bases). The CDR3 spans 15 residues. The V end lost 1 base, the J end lost 2 bases, and 11 bases lay between the germline ends. Germline CDR1 SGHNT, CDR2 YENEEA. In nucleotides, the CDR3 is TGTGCCAGCAGCTTAGGGAATCGGGGGCAAGAGACCCAGTACTTC. Amino acids: CASSLGNRGQETQYF.

This sequence joins TRBV14 and TRBJ1-5, with 7 nucleotides matching TRBD1. The CDR3 has 18 residues. Looked up from germline, CDR1 is SGHDN and CDR2 is FVKESK. V lost 2 bases, J lost 7 bases, and 17 bases stayed unmatched. CDR3 DNA sequence: TGTGCCAGCAGCCAAAGAGATGACAGGGCTTCCTTCTACCAGCCCCAGCATTTT. Its protein is CASSQRDDRASFYQPQHF. Using reference TRBV14 and TRBJ1-5 for the parts outside the CDR3, the full variable domain is EAGVTQFPSHSVIEKGQTVTLRCDPISGHDNLYWYRRVMGKEIKFLLHFVKESKQDESGMPNNRFLAERTGGTYSTLKVQPAELEDSGVYFCASSQRDDRASFYQPQHFGDGTRLSIL.

The V call is TRBV5-4, the J call TRBJ1-1; 8 positions agree with TRBD1. V shed 6 bases, J shed 10 bases, and the junction held 5 bases outside the gene matches. The CDR3 runs to 11 residues. Germline V lookup: CDR1 SGHNT, CDR2 YYREEE (reference sequence). The CDR3 region has the DNA TGTGCCAGCACCACCCAGGGGGCAGCTTTCTTT. This codes for CASTTQGAAFF.

The genes are TRBV9 and TRBJ1-2; 7 bases are shared with TRBD1. The V and J ends lost 0 bases and 6 bases, in that order; junction bases with no gene match: 8. This CDR3 is 15 amino acids long. The germline gives CDR1 SGDLS, CDR2 YYNGEE. The CDR3 DNA follows: TGTGCCAGCAGCGTAGATCAGGGGGTGGCGGATGGCTACACCTTC. It translates to CASSVDQGVADGYTF.

The chain combines TRBV10-3 with TRBJ1-5; 7 bases align to TRBD1. Germline CDR1 and CDR2: ENHRY and SYGVKD. The CDR3 is made up of 13 amino acids. Trimming removed 11 bases from V and 6 bases from J; junction bases left unmatched: 10. The CDR3 region is CAAATGVSQPQHF. CDR3 coding DNA: TGTGCCGCGGCAACAGGGGTCAGTCAGCCCCAGCATTTT.

V usage is TRBV19 and J usage is TRBJ1-2, with D perhaps matching TRBD1 (6 bases). The V and J ends lost 6 bases and 5 bases respectively, with 16 bases between them. The germline CDR1 and CDR2 sequences are LNHDA and SQIVND (reference sequence). The CDR3 sequence is 14 residues long. As DNA, the CDR3 is TGTGCCAGTAGCTTTGACAGGCTGGGGTATGGCTACACCTTC. It encodes CASSFDRLGYGYTF.

The chain has TRBV25-1 and TRBJ1-1; D might be TRBD1 (6 bases). Looked up from germline, CDR1 is MGHDK and CDR2 is SYGVNS. V was clipped by 9 bases and J by 6 bases, with 17 bases between them. The CDR3 spans 13 residues. The CDR3 sequence is CASKGEGLSEAFF. CDR3 sequence (DNA): TGTGCCAGTAAGGGGGAGGGTTTGTCTGAAGCTTTCTTT.

This clone came up once. The gene calls are TRBV4-1 and TRBJ2-7; 7 nucleotides align to TRBD2. The length of the CDR3 is 13 residues. J was trimmed by 5 bases and V by 4 bases; bases with no gene match: 5. CDR1 is MGHRA and CDR2 is YSYEKL in the germline V gene. CDR3 sequence reads: CASSPRGVDEQYF. For the CDR3, the DNA is TGCGCCAGCAGCCCCCGGGGGGTCGACGAGCAGTACTTC.

The rearrangement joins TRBV6-6 to TRBJ2-2; 7 bases are shared with TRBD2. This CDR3 contains 17 residues. V lost 5 bases to trimming and J lost 3 bases; unmatched junction nucleotides: 12. Per germline, CDR1 MNHNY and CDR2 SVGAGI (reference sequence). CDR3 sequence (DNA): TGTGCCAGCAGTCGTGGGTGGGGGGGTTTGCACACCGGGGAGCTGTTTTTT. Its translation is CASSRGWGGLHTGELFF.

The chain links TRBV4-3 to TRBJ2-5; TRBD2 might be the D (6 bases). Germline V gene data show CDR1 as LGHNA and CDR2 as YSLEER. The V end lost 4 bases, the J end lost 5 bases, and 20 bases lay between the germline ends. CDR3 size: 16 residues. In DNA, the CDR3 is TGCGCCAGCAGCCCTCAATTAGGCTCGGCGGGGGAGACCCAGTACTTC. This gives the protein CASSPQLGSAGETQYF.

This clone was counted only a few times. The V gene is TRBV9, the J gene TRBJ1-1; D not resolved. V lost 0 bases to trimming and J lost 4 bases, with 10 bases between them. This CDR3 is built from 14 residues. Germline loops: CDR1 SGDLS, CDR2 YYNGEE. CDR3 amino acids: CASSVALQATEAFF. CDR3 bases: TGTGCCAGCAGCGTAGCTCTGCAGGCCACTGAAGCTTTCTTT.

The chain is built from TRBV5-8 and TRBJ2-1, with 11 bases fitting TRBD2. The CDR3 has 16 residues. Germline V gene data show CDR1 as SGHTS and CDR2 as YDEGEE. Trimming took 3 bases from V and 0 from J; bases not matched to a gene: 2. In nucleotides, the CDR3 is TGTGCCAGCAGCTCCCTAGCGGGAGGCTCCTACAATGAGCAGTTCTTC. Encoded protein: CASSSLAGGSYNEQFF.